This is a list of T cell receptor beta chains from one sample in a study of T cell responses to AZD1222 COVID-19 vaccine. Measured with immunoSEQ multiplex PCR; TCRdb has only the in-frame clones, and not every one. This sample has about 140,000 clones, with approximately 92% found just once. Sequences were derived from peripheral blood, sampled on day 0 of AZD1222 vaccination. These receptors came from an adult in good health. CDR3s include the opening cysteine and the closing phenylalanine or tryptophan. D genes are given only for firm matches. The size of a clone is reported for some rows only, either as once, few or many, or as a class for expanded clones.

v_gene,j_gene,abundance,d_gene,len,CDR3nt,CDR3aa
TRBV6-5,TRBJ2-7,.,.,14,TGTGCCAGCAAAAAGAACAGGGATCTCTACGAGCAGTACTTC,CASKKNRDLYEQYF
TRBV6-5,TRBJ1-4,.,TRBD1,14,TGTGCCAGCAGTCAACAGGGGGCCGGGGAAAAACTGTTTTTT,CASSQQGAGEKLFF
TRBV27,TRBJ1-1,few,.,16,TGTGCCAGCGCTCGGGGCGACGTAATGATGAACACTGAAGCTTTCTTT,CASARGDVMMNTEAFF
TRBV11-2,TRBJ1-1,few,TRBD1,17,TGTGCCAGCAGCCCCTGGACAGGAGTTAACTTGAACACTGAAGCTTTCTTT,CASSPWTGVNLNTEAFF
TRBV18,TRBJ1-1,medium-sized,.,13,TGTGCCAGCTCACCCTCCCCAGGGGCGGAAGCTTTCTTT,CASSPSPGAEAFF
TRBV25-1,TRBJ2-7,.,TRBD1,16,TGTGCCAGCAGTGGACAACCGGGACAGGAGTCCTACGAGCAGTACTTC,CASSGQPGQESYEQYF
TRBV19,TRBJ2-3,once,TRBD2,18,TGTGCCAGTAGTATAGATCGAGGGACTAGCGGGGTTACAGATACGCAGTATTTT,CASSIDRGTSGVTDTQYF
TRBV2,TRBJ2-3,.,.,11,TGTGCCACCTCCAATGGAGATACGCAGTATTTT,CATSNGDTQYF
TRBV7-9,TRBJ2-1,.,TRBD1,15,TGTGCCAGCAGCTTTGGACAGGGGGCTTTAAATGAGCAGTTCTTC,CASSFGQGALNEQFF
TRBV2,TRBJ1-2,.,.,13,TGTGCCAGCAGTGAAGCCACAGGGCGAGGCTACACCTTC,CASSEATGRGYTF
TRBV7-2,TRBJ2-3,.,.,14,TGTGCCAGCAGGGACGGGGGACGACCAGATACGCAGTATTTT,CASRDGGRPDTQYF
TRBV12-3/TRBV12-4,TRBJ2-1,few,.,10,TGTGCCAGCAGTTTTGGCGAGCAGTTCTTC,CASSFGEQFF
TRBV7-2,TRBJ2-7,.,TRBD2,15,TGTGCCAGCAGCCTAAGGACTAGCGGTAATCGCGAGCAGTACTTC,CASSLRTSGNREQYF
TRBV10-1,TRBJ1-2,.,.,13,TGCGCCAGCAGTGAAGGGGGTAACTATGGCTACACCTTC,CASSEGGNYGYTF
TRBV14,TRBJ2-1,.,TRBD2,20,TGTGCCAGCAGCCACCTAGGAGGACTAGCGGGAGGCCTCTCCTACAATGAGCAGTTCTTC,CASSHLGGLAGGLSYNEQFF
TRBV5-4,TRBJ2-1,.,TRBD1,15,TGTGCCAGCAGCTCCGGACAGGGTAGGGTGGATGAGCAGTTCTTC,CASSSGQGRVDEQFF
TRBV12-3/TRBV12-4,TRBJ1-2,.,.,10,TGTGCCAGCAGTTTATCTGGCTACACCTTC,CASSLSGYTF
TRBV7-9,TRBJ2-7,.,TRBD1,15,TGTGCCAGCAGCTACGGACAGGGTCTCTCCTACGAGCAGTACTTC,CASSYGQGLSYEQYF
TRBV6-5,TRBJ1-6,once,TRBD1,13,TGTGCCAGCAGTTCCCAGGGGGTTTCACCCCTCCACTTT,CASSSQGVSPLHF
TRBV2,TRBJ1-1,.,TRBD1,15,TGTGCCAGCAACCCCGGACAGGGGGTGAACACTGAAGCTTTCTTT,CASNPGQGVNTEAFF
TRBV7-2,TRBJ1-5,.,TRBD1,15,TGTGCCAGCAGCCCAGACGGACAGGGGCATCAGCCCCAGCATTTT,CASSPDGQGHQPQHF
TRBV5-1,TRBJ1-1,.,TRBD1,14,TGCGCCAGCAGCCCTCGACAGGGGAACACTGAAGCTTTCTTT,CASSPRQGNTEAFF
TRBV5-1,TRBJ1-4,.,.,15,TGCGCCAGCAGCTTGGGCAGGGTTACTAATGAAAAACTGTTTTTT,CASSLGRVTNEKLFF
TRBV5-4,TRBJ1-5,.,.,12,TGTGCCAGCAGCTTGGATAACCAGCCCCAGCATTTT,CASSLDNQPQHF
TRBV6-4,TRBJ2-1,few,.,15,TGTGCCAGCAGTCCAGGGGTTGGGACCTACAATGAGCAGTTCTTC,CASSPGVGTYNEQFF
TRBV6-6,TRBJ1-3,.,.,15,TGTGCCAGCAGTCAGTTGCCCGTGCCTGGAAACACCATATATTTT,CASSQLPVPGNTIYF
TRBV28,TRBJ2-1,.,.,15,TGTGCCAGCACCGTATTAGGGGACTCCTACAATGAGCAGTTCTTC,CASTVLGDSYNEQFF
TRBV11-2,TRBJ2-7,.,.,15,TGTGCCAGCAGCTTAACGCGGGATAGCTCCTACGAGCAGTACTTC,CASSLTRDSSYEQYF
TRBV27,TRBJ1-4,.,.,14,TGTGCCAGCAGCCTCGGAGGGTCGATCGGAAAACTGTTTTTT,CASSLGGSIGKLFF
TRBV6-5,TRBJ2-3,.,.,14,TGTGCCAGCAGCCTATTAAGCTACAGGGATACGCAGTATTTT,CASSLLSYRDTQYF
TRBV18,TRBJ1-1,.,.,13,TGTGCCAGCTCACCGGAGGGGAACACTGAAGCTTTCTTT,CASSPEGNTEAFF
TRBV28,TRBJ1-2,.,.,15,TGTGCCAGCAGTTTATTTCGACTGGGGGACTATGGCTACACCTTC,CASSLFRLGDYGYTF
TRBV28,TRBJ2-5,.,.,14,TGTGCCAGCAGTTTTTCTGGAGTCCAAGAGACCCAGTACTTC,CASSFSGVQETQYF
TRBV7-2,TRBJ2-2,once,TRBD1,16,TGTGCCAGCAGCACCGGGACAGGGGGTTCTCCCGGGGAGCTGTTTTTT,CASSTGTGGSPGELFF
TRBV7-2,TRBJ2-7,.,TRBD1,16,TGTGCCAGCAGCTTAGATAGACAGGGTGGAACCTACGAGCAGTACTTC,CASSLDRQGGTYEQYF
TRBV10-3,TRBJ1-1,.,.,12,TGTGCCATAGGAAAGGGGGACAATGAAGCTTTCTTT,CAIGKGDNEAFF
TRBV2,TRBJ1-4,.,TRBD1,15,TGTGCCAGCAGCACATCCGGGACAGGGCAGGAAAAACTGTTTTTT,CASSTSGTGQEKLFF
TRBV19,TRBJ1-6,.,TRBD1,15,TGTGCCAGTAGACCCGACAGGGGGTATTATTCACCCCTCCACTTT,CASRPDRGYYSPLHF
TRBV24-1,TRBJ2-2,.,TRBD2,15,TGTGCCACCAGTGGGGTAGCGGGGAGCACCGGGGAGCTGTTTTTT,CATSGVAGSTGELFF
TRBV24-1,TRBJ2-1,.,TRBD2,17,TGTGCCACCAGTGACCCCGCGGCTAGCGGGACCTACAATGAGCAGTTCTTC,CATSDPAASGTYNEQFF
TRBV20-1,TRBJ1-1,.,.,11,TGCAGTGCAAGACTCCCGACTGAAGCTTTCTTT,CSARLPTEAFF
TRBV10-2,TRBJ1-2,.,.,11,TGCGCCAGTCGACGGACAGATGGCTACACCTTC,CASRRTDGYTF
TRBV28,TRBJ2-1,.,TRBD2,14,TGTGCCAGCAACCCGAGCGGGAGTATATATGAGCAGTTCTTC,CASNPSGSIYEQFF
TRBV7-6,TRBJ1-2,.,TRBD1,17,TGTGCCAGCAGCTTAGGGACAGGGGAATCGATTGGGTATGGCTACACCTTC,CASSLGTGESIGYGYTF
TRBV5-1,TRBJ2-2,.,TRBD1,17,TGCGCCAGCAGCTTGGGGCGACAGGGGCGGGGAACCGGGGAGCTGTTTTTT,CASSLGRQGRGTGELFF
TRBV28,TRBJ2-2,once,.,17,TGTGCCAGCAGCCCCCCCGGGTACCGAATGTACGCCGGGGAGCTGTTTTTT,CASSPPGYRMYAGELFF
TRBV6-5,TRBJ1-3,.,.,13,TGTGCCAGCAGCGGAAACTCTGGAAACACCATATATTTT,CASSGNSGNTIYF
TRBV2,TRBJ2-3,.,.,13,TGTGCCAGCAGCGACAGGTGGGGTGGTCCGCAGTATTTT,CASSDRWGGPQYF
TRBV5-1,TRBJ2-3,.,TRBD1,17,TGCGCCAGCAGCCTAGCTTCAGGGGGCGGAGGCACAGATACGCAGTATTTT,CASSLASGGGGTDTQYF
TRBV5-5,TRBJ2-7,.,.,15,TGTGCCAGCAGCTTGGCCTTCAGCTCACTGTACGAGCAGTACTTC,CASSLAFSSLYEQYF
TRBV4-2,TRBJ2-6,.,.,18,TGTGCCAGCAGCCAAGATTCTGGGGGGGCATCTGGGGCCAACGTCCTGACTTTC,CASSQDSGGASGANVLTF
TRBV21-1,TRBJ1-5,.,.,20,TGTGCCAGCAGCAAAAATAGGTGTAACGGGGACAAAGTGGGCAATCAGCCCCAGCATTTT,CASSKNRCNGDKVGNQPQHF
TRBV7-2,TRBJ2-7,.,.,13,TGTGCCAGCAGCTTAGGTCGCGAATGGGAGCAGTACTTC,CASSLGREWEQYF
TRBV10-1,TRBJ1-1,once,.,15,TGCGCCAGCAGTGAGTCGGTTAGGGGAGGCACTGAAGCTTTCTTT,CASSESVRGGTEAFF
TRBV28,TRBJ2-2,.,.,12,TGTGCCAGCAGTGCTCAATGGGGGGAGCTGTTTTTT,CASSAQWGELFF